This TCR beta chain was documented in a study of response to subunit inactivated influenza vaccine (dated by TCRdb to the late 2010s). About the investigation overall: The study used deep quantitative T cell receptor repertoire profiling to track responses to a trivalent subunit inactivated influenza vaccine.

What the study reported, not specific to this receptor: The authors suggested that each seasonal influenza vaccination may recruit only a limited number of new T cells.

As concerns this clonotype: This clone's antigen is unknown. One base away there is no much larger clone; base qualities are not given.

The library was obtained by RT-PCR. For sequencing, an Illumina HiSeq 2500 was employed. TCRdb reworked the public reads: Q25 trimming with fastp, MiXCR clone assembly, productive beta chains retained. Rows are combined by CDR3 protein, so each entry shows the most common genes and DNA. In this sample the table shows 650,000 to 800,000 distinct CDR3 sequences, approximately 13% of which occur a single time. In total, the top ten clones hold 6.5% to 8.5% of the sample. The CDR3 measures 13 amino acids from cysteine to phenylalanine. Only the CDR3 region is kept as DNA, spanning 39 bases read in frame from base 1. The germline V gene (reference sequence) specifies DFQATT as CDR1 and SNEGSKA as CDR2. Germline trimming: 6 bases from V, 5 bases from J; junction bases outside gene matches: 4.

This sequence originates from a man in his forties or fifties who received an inactivated influenza vaccine. Donor details come from another sample of the same person, matched by shared clones. The V gene is TRBV20-1 and the J gene is TRBJ2-2; 9 bases in the middle match TRBD1. Sequences were derived from PBMCs from blood, sampled about 14 days before vaccination. The nucleotides read TGCAGTGCAGGGACAGGGAGAACCGGGGAGCTGTTTTTT. It codes for CSAGTGRTGELFF.